The 24 T cell receptor beta chains given below trace back to one sample, sequenced in a study of graft-versus-host responses after intestinal transplantation. Antigens of these TCRs are unknown. The repertoire was sequenced with immunoSEQ multiplex PCR; TCRdb's copy has only in-frame clones and lacks some. The sample has some 120,000 clones; less than 95% are singletons. The source material was unstimulated CD4+ T cells sorted from spleen or lymph node cells, sampled before intestinal transplant. The receptors originated from a human donor who received an intestinal transplant.

This CDR3 reads CASSPLTSGVADTQYF. CDR3 coding DNA: TGTGCCAGCTCGCCCCTGACTAGCGGGGTCGCAGATACGCAGTATTTT. The chain joins TRBV2 to TRBJ2-3; 11 nucleotides match TRBD2. Germline values: CDR1 SNHLY, CDR2 FYNNEI. The ends lost 8 bases at V and 4 bases at J; junction bases unmatched: 11. This CDR3 comprises 16 residues. The entire variable domain, with the rest obtained from reference TRBV2 and TRBJ2-3, is as follows: EPEVTQTPSHQVTQMGQEVILRCVPISNHLYFYWYRQILGQKVEFLVSFYNNEISEKSEIFDDQFSVERPDGSNFTLKIRSTKLEDSAMYFCASSPLTSGVADTQYFGPGTRLTVL.

The rearrangement joins TRBV6-1 to TRBJ1-4; no definite D call. V was trimmed by 3 bases and J by 4 bases, leaving 12 bases between them. This CDR3 has 15 amino acids. Per the germline V gene, CDR1 is MNHNS and CDR2 is SASEGT. CDR3 in DNA: TGTGCCAGCAGTGATTACAGAGATTATAATGAAAAACTGTTTTTT. Amino acids: CASSDYRDYNEKLFF.

The chain employs TRBV12-5 and TRBJ1-2; 9 bases fit TRBD1. Germline trimming cut 6 bases from V and 2 bases from J; bases unmatched to any gene: 10. This CDR3 spans 16 amino acids. Per the germline V gene, CDR1 is LGHNT and CDR2 is FRNRAP. For the CDR3, the DNA is TGTGCTAGTGGACTTACCGGGACAGGGCCAAACTATGGCTACACCTTC. Translation gives CASGLTGTGPNYGYTF.

V gene TRBV4-1 combines with J gene TRBJ1-5, with a tentative D call TRBD1 (5 bases). Germline loops: CDR1 MGHRA, CDR2 YSYEKL. The V end was cut by 4 bases, the J end by 12 bases, with 19 bases between. CDR3 length: 14 residues. This CDR3 is CASSPDIGGGGQHF. In nucleotides, the CDR3 is TGCGCCAGCAGCCCGGACATCGGGGGGGGTGGCCAGCATTTT.

The V and J genes are TRBV18 and TRBJ1-6; perhaps TRBD1 as D (5 bases). CDR1 is KGHSH and CDR2 is LQKENI in the germline V gene. The CDR3 totals 16 residues. The ends were cut back, 1 base at V and 8 bases at J, with 15 bases in the middle. CDR3 loop: CASSPRPGTADSPLHF. The CDR3, as DNA: TGTGCCAGCTCACCACGCCCCGGGACTGCAGATTCACCCCTCCACTTT.

The chain uses TRBV7-2 and TRBJ2-7; the D is unclear. Germline lookup yields CDR1 SGHTA and CDR2 FQGNSA. This CDR3 has 14 residues. Trimming cost V 8 bases and J 3 bases, with 17 bases left between them. CDR3 DNA sequence: TGTGCCAGCGGTATACGCGGCGTACACTACGAGCAGTACTTC. Protein sequence: CASGIRGVHYEQYF.

This rearrangement joins TRBV28 to TRBJ2-2; D is uncertain. The CDR3 is made up of 16 amino acids. The germline gives CDR1 MDHEN, CDR2 SYDVKM. The V end was cut by 3 bases, the J end by 5 bases, with 16 bases between. The CDR3 protein is CASSFFAVERTGELFF. In DNA form, the CDR3 reads TGTGCCAGCAGTTTTTTCGCGGTTGAGAGGACCGGGGAGCTGTTTTTT.

V and J are TRBV11-3 and TRBJ2-2; D call uncertain. The V end was cut by 5 bases, the J end by 7 bases, with 8 bases between. The length of the CDR3 is 12 residues. Germline V lookup: CDR1 SGHNT, CDR2 YENEEA. The CDR3 loop reads CASSREVGELFF. The CDR3 nucleotides read TGTGCCAGCAGCCGAGAGGTCGGGGAGCTGTTTTTT.

J is TRBJ2-2 and V is TRBV27; D gene unclear. The CDR3 covers 14 residues. V was trimmed by 5 bases and J by 1 base, leaving 8 bases between them. The germline gives CDR1 MNHEY, CDR2 SMNVEV (reference sequence). CDR3 region: CASSPLVNTGELFF. The CDR3 DNA sequence: TGTGCCAGCAGTCCCCTCGTGAACACCGGGGAGCTGTTTTTT.

V is TRBV28 and J is TRBJ2-7, with 14 positions matching TRBD2. Per germline, CDR1 MDHEN and CDR2 SYDVKM. J gave up 4 bases and V 6 bases, and 8 bases lay outside the gene matches. This CDR3 comprises 16 residues. In nucleotides, the CDR3 is TGTGCCAGCAGCCTGGGGACTAGCGGGAGAAAATACGAGCAGTACTTC. It is translated as CASSLGTSGRKYEQYF.

The V gene is TRBV10-2, the J gene TRBJ1-5; D may be TRBD1 (6 bases). Germline values: CDR1 WSHSY, CDR2 SAAADI. Trimming removed 6 bases from V and 3 bases from J, with 9 bases in between. The CDR3 loop spans 13 amino acids. The CDR3 coding sequence is TGCGCCAGCAGAGGGGGGGCCAATCAGCCCCAGCATTTT. Protein: CASRGGANQPQHF.

This rearrangement joins TRBV10-2 to TRBJ2-1; D is ambiguous. The ends were cut back, 2 bases at V and 0 bases at J, with 11 bases in the middle. CDR3 size: 16 residues. Looked up from germline, CDR1 is WSHSY and CDR2 is SAAADI. The CDR3 region is CASSENIQSSYNEQFF. The CDR3 region has the DNA TGCGCCAGCAGTGAGAATATACAGAGCTCCTACAATGAGCAGTTCTTC.

The chain is built from TRBV5-1 and TRBJ2-2, with 8 bases lining up with TRBD2. Germline V CDR1 and CDR2: SGHRS, YFSETQ. The CDR3 contains 16 residues. Trimming took 2 bases from V and 5 from J; bases not matched to a gene: 8. Here the CDR3 DNA reads TGCGCCAGCAGCTTCGTTCGCGGGAGGTTGACCGGGGAGCTGTTTTTT. This sequence encodes CASSFVRGRLTGELFF.

The J gene is TRBJ1-6, the V gene TRBV4-3; 9 bases line up with TRBD1. The CDR3 is 19 residues long. Unmatched junction bases numbered 12, after V lost 2 bases and J lost 4 bases. Germline values: CDR1 LGHNA, CDR2 YSLEER. This chain's CDR3 is CASSQPSTGTGIYNSPLHF. In nucleotides, the CDR3 is TGCGCCAGCAGCCAACCCTCTACAGGGACAGGGATTTATAATTCACCCCTCCACTTT.

A single count supports this clone. The chain links TRBV18 to TRBJ1-4; no clear D gene. Germline assignment: CDR1 KGHSH and CDR2 LQKENI. V was clipped by 2 bases and J by 0 bases, with 4 bases between them. The CDR3 is made up of 14 amino acids. For the CDR3, the DNA is TGTGCCAGCTCACCAGGCTCAACTAATGAAAAACTGTTTTTT. This translates into CASSPGSTNEKLFF.

The gene calls are TRBV7-2 and TRBJ1-1, with 7 nucleotides matching TRBD1. The CDR3 spans 14 residues. Germline V gives CDR1 SGHTA, CDR2 FQGNSA. V shed 3 bases and J 5 bases; nucleotides not matched to a gene: 6. Here the CDR3 DNA reads TGTGCCAGCAGCTTTAGGAACAGGGGTACTGAAGCTTTCTTT. As protein: CASSFRNRGTEAFF.

The chain combines TRBV28 with TRBJ1-5; weak D call: TRBD1 (5 bases). This CDR3 contains 15 residues. From germline, CDR1 is MDHEN and CDR2 SYDVKM. V was clipped by 5 bases and J by 3 bases, with 14 bases between them. This CDR3 reads CASSTNTGINQPQHF. The CDR3 DNA sequence: TGTGCCAGCAGTACAAATACAGGTATCAATCAGCCCCAGCATTTT.

V usage is TRBV29-1 and J usage is TRBJ2-5; TRBD2 aligns across 9 bases. V was clipped by 6 bases and J by 4 bases; unmatched bases: 15. The CDR3 length is 16 residues. The germline CDR1 and CDR2 sequences are SQVTM and ANQGSEA. The CDR3 spells CSVTTSGPQRAETQYF. Here the CDR3 DNA reads TGCAGCGTCACGACTAGCGGACCTCAAAGGGCAGAGACCCAGTACTTC.

The chain recombines TRBV4-3 with TRBJ2-2; TRBD2 agrees at 8 bases. CDR3 size: 17 residues. J gave up 1 base and V 0 bases, and 4 bases lay outside the gene matches. Looked up from germline, CDR1 is LGHNA and CDR2 is YSLEER. CDR3 amino acids: CASSQEPAGVNTGELFF. The CDR3 DNA reads TGCGCCAGCAGCCAAGAACCAGCGGGGGTGAACACCGGGGAGCTGTTTTTT.

The chain combines TRBV6-1 with TRBJ2-3, with D unclear. Between the trimmed V and J ends, which lost 5 bases and 1 base, there was a span of 7 bases. Germline CDR1 and CDR2: MNHNS and SASEGT. The CDR3 is made up of 13 amino acids. The CDR3 DNA sequence: TGTGCCAGCAGTCCACGAGGCACAGATACGCAGTATTTT. Its translation is CASSPRGTDTQYF.

The chain recombines TRBV5-1 with TRBJ2-4; 7 positions match TRBD2. V lost 1 base, J lost 9 bases, and 7 bases stayed unmatched. This CDR3 spans 14 amino acids. Germline V gene data show CDR1 as SGHRS and CDR2 as YFSETQ. The CDR3 DNA reads TGCGCCAGCAGCTTGTGGGATTCGGGGGGCATTCAGTACTTC. It translates to CASSLWDSGGIQYF. Full variable domain (missing parts from reference TRBV5-1 and TRBJ2-4): KAGVTQTPRYLIKTRGQQVTLSCSPISGHRSVSWYQQTPGQGLQFLFEYFSETQRNKGNFPGRFSGRQFSNSRSEMNVSTLELGDSALYLCASSLWDSGGIQYFGAGTRLSVL.

This chain connects TRBV5-1 to TRBJ2-7, with 8 positions matching TRBD1. CDR3 size: 15 residues. J was trimmed by 0 bases and V by 4 bases; bases with no gene match: 6. CDR1 is SGHRS, CDR2 YFSETQ, per germline. The CDR3 loop reads CASSQGATNSYEQYF. The CDR3 DNA follows: TGCGCCAGCAGCCAGGGGGCAACGAACTCCTACGAGCAGTACTTC.

This chain joins TRBV15 and TRBJ2-7; TRBD1 agrees at 11 bases. The germline V gene has CDR1 LNHNV and CDR2 YYDKDF (reference sequence). V lost 1 base to trimming and J lost 6 bases; unmatched junction nucleotides: 5. The CDR3 length is 15 residues. The CDR3: CATSRGGQGVREQYF. The CDR3 nucleotides read TGTGCCACCAGCAGAGGGGGACAGGGGGTTCGCGAGCAGTACTTC.

The chain couples TRBV6-5 to TRBJ1-4; weak D call: TRBD1 (5 bases). Trimming left V 5 bases short and J 8 bases short, with 12 bases between. The CDR3 length is 13 residues. Germline CDR1 MNHEY, CDR2 SVGAGI. CDR3 in amino acids: CASSPGLGEKLFF. The CDR3 DNA sequence: TGTGCCAGCAGTCCAGGGTTAGGCGAAAAACTGTTTTTT.